One T cell receptor (beta chain) is described in this entry. No antigen is known for it. The sequencing machine was a NextSeq 550. The Human TCR Profiling Kit (MiLaboratory) was used to make UMI-labeled 5' RACE TRB cDNA libraries. The full amount of extracted RNA was used for cDNA synthesis, and the full amount of resulting cDNA was used for PCR amplification. Libraries were prepared in parallel using an identical number of PCR cycles. In the source study's methods: About 53,000 +/- 9,400 unique UMI-labeled TRB cDNA molecules per library were extracted with MIGEC and MiXCR, with at least two reads per UMI required. On average, each library contained approximately 40,000 +/- 10,000 functional in-frame TRB CDR3 nucleotide clonotypes without stop codons. After downsampling to 5000 UMI-labeled TRB molecules per sample, diversity metrics, including normalized Shannon-Wiener and Chao1, were computed in VDJtools. For the central five CDR3 residues, VDJtools calculated physicochemical properties weighted by clonotype size, namely interaction energy, strength, volume and Kidera factor 4. TCRdb reprocessed the raw reads; every CDR3 protein sequence is a single record, and DNA is not supplied. TCRdb, rather than the study authors, made the V and J calls. The sample's table covers about 62,000 distinct CDR3 sequences. About 4.5% of the sample comes from the top ten.

This entry belongs to a study of CXCR3-negative and CXCR3-positive naive CD8 T cells (dated by TCRdb to the late 2010s). Describing the broader study: About 135 million TRB reads were obtained in total, roughly 1.5 +/- 0.3 million reads per library. Diversity and physicochemical repertoire analyses covered roughly ten donors pooled from two independent experiments. For the TRBV-TRBJ cluster analysis, the naive subsets came from 5 donors, while the memory cells came from 3 donors. Points the paper makes about the study in general: TRB CDR3s from CXCR3-positive naive cells showed higher hydrophobicity (lower Kidera factor 4), lower energy, and higher strength and volume indices than CXCR3-negative naive cells. Surface CD5, linked to self-reactivity in mice, was comparable between naive subsets; TCR interaction strength was therefore also inferred from TRB CDR3 physicochemical properties. CXCR3 expression partially decreased after cryopreservation, so most assays used freshly isolated PBMCs. Both naive subsets had comparably high repertoire diversity, while memory CD8+ T cells had much lower repertoire diversity. Within the same donor, TRBV-TRBJ usage looked similar between naive CXCR3-negative and CXCR3-positive cells, but memory cells had distinct patterns.

CDR1 and CDR2, looked up from the germline V gene, are LGHNA and YNFKEQ. From the cysteine up to the phenylalanine, the CDR3 has a length of 19 residues. No DNA sequence is on record. For every CD8+ T cell subset, approximately 300,000 cells were flow-sorted straight into RLT lysis buffer, and each subset was sorted in triplicate. To exclude memory contaminants, naive CD8+ T cells were stringently defined as CD45RO-CCR7+CD27+CD95-. Peripheral blood mononuclear cells were isolated from buffy coats using standard density gradient centrifugation. A FACSAria III was used to flow-sort naive CXCR3-negative and CXCR3-positive CD8+ T cells. Total RNA was extracted from sorted cells using an RNeasy Mini Kit.

This receptor chain uses TRBV4-2 and TRBJ2-1; TCRdb reports TRBD1, a call that lacks DNA to check it against. The sample was naive CXCR3- CD8+ T cells from blood. The sample's cell subset or site label, decoded: CD45RO-CCR7+CD27+CD95- naive CD8+ T cells lacking CXCR3 (TNR3-). The clonotype was recovered from a human donor in good health. Some clones in this sample may be carry-over from other donors' samples. The CDR3 loop reads CASSQFKVPGGGVENEQFF.